This TCR beta chain was sequenced for a study of CD8 T cells in Susac syndrome. CDR3 length: 14 amino acids. Germline V gene lookup returns CDR1 MGHRA and CDR2 YSYEKL. Trimming left V 0 bases short and J 8 bases short, with 13 bases between. With random hexamers, roughly 0.45 to 1 ug RNA was reverse transcribed. Amplification of the TCR beta CDR3 was carried out by immunoSEQ multiplex PCR, which spanned a total of 54 Vbeta and 13 Jbeta segments. One entry per CDR3 protein results from TCRdb running MiXCR on the immunoSEQ multiplex PCR reads. The top ten hold more than 0.09% of the sample, which has under 550,000 distinct CDR3 sequences, approximately 85% seen once. This clonotype was seen a few times. The multiple sclerosis controls were treatment-naive patients with relapsing-remitting disease that was stable or active. FACS was used to enrich TEMRA cells, whereas the CD8+ and CD4+ T cells were obtained by negative isolation.

The specimen was CD8+ T cells from PBMCs. This receptor was obtained from a human donor with multiple sclerosis. The rearrangement joins TRBV4-1 to TRBJ1-2, with D uncertain. In nucleotides, the CDR3 is TGCGCCAGCAGCCAAGATCGTTCCGTTCTAGGCTACACCTTC. As protein: CASSQDRSVLGYTF.